The TCR beta chain under discussion was sequenced for a study of beta chain features in type 1 diabetes. In the study overall: What patients shared with healthy donors was a similar profile of age, gender and cell yields.

Every isolated RNA sample was fully reverse transcribed, so sequencing captured expressed TCRB transcripts. Repertoires were generated with immunoSEQ multiplex PCR, while TCRdb's copy carries only in-frame clones and drops some. The sample records 300,000 to 400,000 clones, around a tenth being singletons. Study results and caveats: A moderate, significant TCRB CDR3 shortening appeared in type 1 diabetes across four CD4+ subsets. VDJ junctions sequenced from type 1 diabetes patients showed fewer insertions and more deletions. Naive, central memory and Treg TCRB repertoires seemed to resemble each other more closely in patients than they did in healthy donors.

Central memory, naive, regulatory and stem cell-like memory CD4+ cells were sorted by CD45RO/CCR7/CD25/CD127/CD95/CD27. This clone turned up a few times. The antigen is unknown. Sequencing input: central memory CD4+ T cells from blood. The origin of this receptor is a man aged 25-40 years with type 1 diabetes.

The CDR3 DNA reads as TGTGCCAGCAGTTCGGACATGAACACTGAAGCTTTCTTT. This encodes CASSSDMNTEAFF. This chain uses TRBV5-4 with TRBJ1-1, with TRBD1 as a possible D gene (5 bases). CDR3 length equals 13 residues. Germline assignment: CDR1 SGHNT and CDR2 YYREEE (reference sequence). The ends were cut back, 5 bases at V and 0 bases at J, with 8 bases in the middle.